These T cell receptor beta chains were read from a single sample in a study of OX40 agonist ivuxolimab in advanced cancers. Clones were sequenced by immunoSEQ multiplex PCR, and TCRdb holds only the in-frame ones, with some missing. Among 65,000 to 80,000 clones listed, around 84% were seen once. The sequences come from CD4+ or CD8+ T cells sorted from blood, collected in a trial of the OX40 agonist ivuxolimab. The origin of the receptors is an adult with an advanced solid tumor such as melanoma, head and neck, liver or kidney cancer. Both conserved end residues are part of each CDR3. Fields, in order: J gene, clone size, V gene, D gene, CDR3 protein, CDR3 DNA. D genes are given only for firm matches. A clone size is listed for some rows: how often the clone was seen (once, few, many), or a class if it is expanded.

j_gene: TRBJ1-1
abundance: .
v_gene: TRBV7-2
d_gene: .
CDR3aa: CASSLEVGSTEAFF
CDR3nt: TGTGCCAGCAGCTTAGAAGTTGGCAGCACTGAAGCTTTCTTT

j_gene: TRBJ2-2
abundance: .
v_gene: TRBV5-1
d_gene: .
CDR3aa: CASCRAGLSGELFF
CDR3nt: TGCGCCAGCTGCCGGGCAGGTCTAAGCGGGGAGCTGTTTTTT

j_gene: TRBJ1-5
abundance: .
v_gene: TRBV28
d_gene: .
CDR3aa: CASRTRLGNQPQHF
CDR3nt: TGTGCCAGCAGAACTAGGCTAGGGAATCAGCCCCAGCATTTT

j_gene: TRBJ1-5
abundance: few
v_gene: TRBV2
d_gene: .
CDR3aa: CASQYLIDQPQHF
CDR3nt: TGTGCCAGCCAGTACCTCATCGATCAGCCCCAGCATTTT

j_gene: TRBJ2-3
abundance: few
v_gene: TRBV7-9
d_gene: .
CDR3aa: CASSIGVGTQYF
CDR3nt: TGTGCCAGCAGCATAGGCGTAGGTACGCAGTATTTT

j_gene: TRBJ2-7
abundance: .
v_gene: TRBV18
d_gene: .
CDR3aa: CASSPDRAAYEQYF
CDR3nt: TGTGCCAGCTCCCCCGACCGCGCGGCGTACGAGCAGTACTTC

j_gene: TRBJ2-2
abundance: .
v_gene: TRBV28
d_gene: .
CDR3aa: CASNLNTGELFF
CDR3nt: TGTGCCAGCAACCTCAACACCGGGGAGCTGTTTTTT

j_gene: TRBJ2-3
abundance: .
v_gene: TRBV7-2
d_gene: .
CDR3aa: CASSPDGTSTDTQYF
CDR3nt: TGTGCCAGCAGCCCGGACGGAACTAGCACAGATACGCAGTATTTT

j_gene: TRBJ2-3
abundance: once
v_gene: TRBV5-1
d_gene: .
CDR3aa: CASSQQGLADTQYF
CDR3nt: TGCGCCAGCAGTCAACAGGGTCTGGCAGATACGCAGTATTTT

j_gene: TRBJ1-5
abundance: .
v_gene: TRBV7-9
d_gene: .
CDR3aa: CASSFRGSNQPQHF
CDR3nt: TGTGCCAGCAGCTTCAGGGGTAGCAATCAGCCCCAGCATTTT

j_gene: TRBJ1-1
abundance: .
v_gene: TRBV18
d_gene: .
CDR3aa: CASSPGGAEAFF
CDR3nt: TGTGCCAGCTCACCAGGGGGGGCTGAAGCTTTCTTT

j_gene: TRBJ2-7
abundance: .
v_gene: TRBV19
d_gene: TRBD2
CDR3aa: CASSQGAGDEQYF
CDR3nt: TGTGCCAGTAGTCAGGGCGCGGGAGACGAGCAGTACTTC

j_gene: TRBJ1-4
abundance: .
v_gene: TRBV19
d_gene: .
CDR3aa: CASSSRLGSNEKLFF
CDR3nt: TGTGCCAGTAGTAGCAGGTTGGGGTCTAATGAAAAACTGTTTTTT

j_gene: TRBJ1-5
abundance: .
v_gene: TRBV2
d_gene: .
CDR3aa: CASSGEGDNQPQHF
CDR3nt: TGTGCCAGCAGTGGAGAGGGGGATAATCAGCCCCAGCATTTT

j_gene: TRBJ1-2
abundance: few
v_gene: TRBV14
d_gene: TRBD1
CDR3aa: CASSQVNLREGQGARGYTF
CDR3nt: TGTGCCAGCAGCCAAGTCAATCTGAGGGAGGGACAGGGGGCGAGAGGCTACACCTTC

j_gene: TRBJ2-6
abundance: .
v_gene: TRBV12-2
d_gene: .
CDR3aa: CASRLISGANVLAF
CDR3nt: TGTGCAAGTCGCTTGATTTCTGGGGCCAACGTCCTGGCTTTC

j_gene: TRBJ2-1
abundance: .
v_gene: TRBV27
d_gene: .
CDR3aa: CASSLPLGGGQFF
CDR3nt: TGTGCCAGCAGTTTGCCCCTAGGGGGGGGGCAGTTCTTC

j_gene: TRBJ2-4
abundance: .
v_gene: TRBV19
d_gene: .
CDR3aa: CASSVSGVNIQYF
CDR3nt: TGTGCCAGTAGTGTTTCAGGTGTAAACATTCAGTACTTC

j_gene: TRBJ1-5
abundance: .
v_gene: TRBV21-1
d_gene: .
CDR3aa: CASSKRARRGNQPQHF
CDR3nt: TGTGCCAGCAGCAAACGGGCCCGACGGGGAAATCAGCCCCAGCATTTT

j_gene: TRBJ2-3
abundance: .
v_gene: TRBV2
d_gene: .
CDR3aa: CASSRTWEFTDTQYF
CDR3nt: TGTGCCAGCAGTCGGACGTGGGAGTTTACAGATACGCAGTATTTT

j_gene: TRBJ1-5
abundance: .
v_gene: TRBV25-1
d_gene: .
CDR3aa: CASSGPGPPARSNQPQHF
CDR3nt: TGTGCCAGCAGTGGTCCGGGACCCCCAGCAAGGAGCAATCAGCCCCAGCATTTT

j_gene: TRBJ2-1
abundance: .
v_gene: TRBV19
d_gene: TRBD1
CDR3aa: CASSRQGSYNEQFF
CDR3nt: TGTGCCAGTAGTAGACAGGGCTCCTACAATGAGCAGTTCTTC

j_gene: TRBJ1-2
abundance: .
v_gene: TRBV6-6
d_gene: .
CDR3aa: CASSTTNYGYTF
CDR3nt: TGTGCCAGCAGTACCACAAACTATGGCTACACCTTC

j_gene: TRBJ2-3
abundance: .
v_gene: TRBV18
d_gene: TRBD2
CDR3aa: CASSPEWRTSLSTDTQYF
CDR3nt: TGTGCCAGCTCACCAGAATGGAGGACTAGCCTCAGCACAGATACGCAGTATTTT

j_gene: TRBJ1-1
abundance: .
v_gene: TRBV20-1
d_gene: .
CDR3aa: CSARVYTEAFF
CDR3nt: TGCAGTGCTAGGGTGTACACTGAAGCTTTCTTT

j_gene: TRBJ2-2
abundance: .
v_gene: TRBV29-1
d_gene: TRBD1
CDR3aa: CSVEATGSNTGELFF
CDR3nt: TGCAGCGTTGAGGCGACAGGGTCGAACACCGGGGAGCTGTTTTTT

j_gene: TRBJ2-1
abundance: once
v_gene: TRBV7-9
d_gene: .
CDR3aa: CASSSRGEQFF
CDR3nt: TGTGCCAGCAGCTCCCGAGGTGAGCAGTTCTTC

j_gene: TRBJ1-1
abundance: .
v_gene: TRBV7-9
d_gene: TRBD1
CDR3aa: CASSLGGQGATEAFF
CDR3nt: TGTGCCAGCAGCTTAGGAGGACAGGGGGCAACTGAAGCTTTCTTT

j_gene: TRBJ2-5
abundance: .
v_gene: TRBV7-3
d_gene: TRBD2
CDR3aa: CASSLMAAGPETQYF
CDR3nt: TGTGCCAGCAGCTTAATGGCAGCGGGACCAGAGACCCAGTACTTC

j_gene: TRBJ1-1
abundance: .
v_gene: TRBV7-2
d_gene: .
CDR3aa: CASSRRGVDAEAFF
CDR3nt: TGTGCCAGCAGCCGAAGGGGGGTCGACGCTGAAGCTTTCTTT

j_gene: TRBJ2-7
abundance: .
v_gene: TRBV30
d_gene: TRBD1
CDR3aa: CAWRGTATYEQYF
CDR3nt: TGTGCCTGGAGAGGGACAGCAACCTACGAGCAGTACTTC

j_gene: TRBJ1-2
abundance: once
v_gene: TRBV6-1
d_gene: TRBD1
CDR3aa: CASSERAGGTGIYGYTF
CDR3nt: TGTGCCAGCAGTGAACGTGCAGGCGGGACAGGGATCTATGGCTACACCTTC

j_gene: TRBJ2-1
abundance: .
v_gene: TRBV7-9
d_gene: .
CDR3aa: CASSLSAGLEQFF
CDR3nt: TGTGCCAGCAGCTTAAGTGCCGGACTAGAGCAGTTCTTC

j_gene: TRBJ2-7
abundance: .
v_gene: TRBV6-5
d_gene: TRBD2
CDR3aa: CASSSVTSGRGIEQYF
CDR3nt: TGTGCCAGCAGTTCCGTGACTAGCGGGAGGGGAATTGAGCAGTACTTC